The entry below describes one T cell receptor (beta chain). Its antigen is unidentified. Sequenced by immunoSEQ multiplex PCR; TCRdb stores in-frame clones only, minus some. The sample includes around 130,000 clones, roughly 86% of them seen just once. This record belongs to a study of T cell responses to AZD1222 COVID-19 vaccine. Regarding the study as a whole: Clonal diversity was possibly underestimated, and white British individuals and females predominated among donors. Only a handful of AZD1222 recipients were seropositive at baseline. Spike regions recognized by vaccine-associated CD4 TCRs spanned the protein, led by 160-218 and 743-854.

CDR3 size: 15 residues. Trimming at V came to 1 base and at J to 6 bases, leaving 7 bases not matched to a gene. Germline CDR1 is MGHRA and CDR2 is YSYEKL. This TCR was recovered from an adult in good health. The rearrangement links TRBV4-1 to TRBJ1-1; 8 bases align to TRBD1. Sequencing was performed on peripheral blood, taken on day 0 of AZD1222 vaccination. The CDR3 reads CASSQVPGGLAEAFF. CDR3 DNA: TGCGCCAGCAGCCAAGTTCCAGGGGGCTTGGCTGAAGCTTTCTTT.